This entry lists 23 T cell receptor beta chains sequenced from one sample in a study of blood T cell repertoires in COVID-19. The data were produced by immunoSEQ multiplex PCR, yet TCRdb's version contains in-frame clones alone and is incomplete. Of roughly 200,000 clones in the sample, 85% to 90% are singletons; the top ten hold 0.95% to 1.5%. The sequencing sample was made of PBMCs or T cells enriched from blood (not recorded which). The receptors stem from a young man who had recovered from COVID-19.

V usage is TRBV14 and J usage is TRBJ2-7, with 7 nucleotides matching TRBD1. This CDR3 is 15 amino acids long. CDR1 and CDR2 (germline): SGHDN, FVKESK. V shed 4 bases, J shed 3 bases, and the junction held 9 bases outside the gene matches. CDR3 nucleotide sequence: TGTGCCAGCAGCCCACGGGACAGAAAAAGCTACGAGCAGTACTTC. As protein: CASSPRDRKSYEQYF.

The rearrangement joins TRBV29-1 to TRBJ2-2, with D unresolved. Germline CDR1 is SQVTM and CDR2 is ANQGSEA. This CDR3 spans 13 amino acids. Between the trimmed V and J ends, which lost 3 bases and 6 bases, there was a span of 11 bases. The CDR3 nucleotides read TGCAGCGTTGATGGCAGTGAGGCCGGGGAGCTGTTTTTT. It yields the protein CSVDGSEAGELFF.

Comment on this clone: The germline gene is not matched at one end of the junction; a read error may be the cause. This chain uses TRBV28 with TRBJ1-5; D is perhaps TRBD1 (5 bases). The CDR3 extends over 8 amino acids. Germline assignment: CDR1 MDHEN and CDR2 SYDVKM. CDR3 coding DNA: TGTGCCAGCAGTGACCAGGGTTTT. Amino acid sequence: CASSDQGF.

The chain employs TRBV5-1 and TRBJ2-1, with D uncertain. There are 14 residues in the CDR3. The V end lost 4 bases, the J end lost 5 bases, and 13 bases lay between the germline ends. Per the germline V gene, CDR1 is SGHRS and CDR2 is YFSETQ. Here the CDR3 reads CASSLATHDNEQFF. The CDR3 DNA reads as TGCGCCAGCAGCCTCGCGACTCACGACAATGAGCAGTTCTTC.

The V call is TRBV4-1, the J call TRBJ2-7; 12 nucleotides agree with TRBD1. This CDR3 has 16 residues. With 3 bases clipped from V and 1 base from J, the junction kept 4 bases outside the gene matches. Germline lookup yields CDR1 MGHRA and CDR2 YSYEKL. CDR3 in amino acids: CASSHRDRGPSYEQYF. For the CDR3, the DNA is TGCGCCAGCAGCCACCGGGACAGGGGGCCTTCCTACGAGCAGTACTTC.

The chain carries TRBV28 and TRBJ1-1; 9 bases are a match to TRBD1. CDR1 MDHEN and CDR2 SYDVKM come from the germline V gene. There are 15 residues in the CDR3. The trim removed 5 bases at V and 4 bases at J, leaving 8 bases unmatched. CDR3 bases: TGTGCCAGCAGTCCTACGATGACAGGGGGCACTGAAGCTTTCTTT. Translated, it gives CASSPTMTGGTEAFF.

The chain uses TRBV9 and TRBJ1-2, with D perhaps matching TRBD1 (5 bases). Germline CDR1 is SGDLS and CDR2 is YYNGEE. V was pared by 0 bases and J by 7 bases, with 16 bases between. This CDR3 contains 15 residues. The DNA for the CDR3 is TGTGCCAGCAGCGTAGGCGGACCCCAGGGTGGTGGCTACACCTTC. Protein product: CASSVGGPQGGGYTF.

The V call is TRBV28, the J call TRBJ2-2; TRBD2 is a possible D gene (6 bases). This CDR3 is 15 amino acids long. The V gene's germline CDR1 is MDHEN and CDR2 SYDVKM. V was trimmed by 2 bases and J by 3 bases, leaving 10 bases between them. CDR3 residues: CASSLGGYDTGELFF. DNA of the CDR3: TGTGCCAGCAGTTTAGGGGGGTATGACACCGGGGAGCTGTTTTTT.

This sequence joins TRBV11-2 and TRBJ1-2, with D possibly being TRBD1 (6 bases). The V and J ends lost 2 bases and 4 bases respectively, with 14 bases between them. The V gene's germline CDR1 is SGHAT and CDR2 FQNNGV. The CDR3 length is 15 residues. In DNA form, the CDR3 reads TGTGCCAGCAGCTTACTCCGAACAGGGTCCTATGGCTACACCTTC. Protein sequence: CASSLLRTGSYGYTF.

The chain uses TRBV6-1 and TRBJ1-2; D is uncertain. Trimming pared 3 bases from V and 4 bases from J, leaving 12 bases between. The CDR3 extends over 14 amino acids. Per germline, CDR1 MNHNS and CDR2 SASEGT. CDR3 amino acids: CASSESGTFYGYTF. CDR3 sequence (DNA): TGTGCCAGCAGTGAGTCGGGAACCTTCTATGGCTACACCTTC.

The rearrangement joins TRBV7-9 to TRBJ1-6; 7 bases are shared with TRBD1. The CDR3 is 14 amino acids. The trim removed 7 bases at V and 6 bases at J, leaving 6 bases unmatched. CDR1 and CDR2 from the germline V gene are SEHNR and FQNEAQ (reference sequence). CDR3 coding DNA: TGTGCCAGCACCCCAGGACAGGTTAATTCACCCCTCCACTTT. It yields the protein CASTPGQVNSPLHF. The complete variable domain, with remaining parts taken from reference TRBV7-9 and TRBJ1-6, reads DTGVSQNPRHKITKRGQNVTFRCDPISEHNRLYWYRQTLGQGPEFLTYFQNEAQLEKSRLLSDRFSAERPKGSFSTLEIQRTEQGDSAMYLCASTPGQVNSPLHFGNGTRLTVT.

The chain couples TRBV12-3 or TRBV12-4 to TRBJ2-1; D is uncertain. This CDR3 has 13 amino acids. V dropped 4 bases and J dropped 3 bases, with 7 bases sitting between them. The CDR3 loop reads CASSSRLYNEQFF. The CDR3 DNA reads as TGTGCCAGCAGTTCGAGACTCTACAATGAGCAGTTCTTC.

The chain joins TRBV7-2 to TRBJ2-7; D possibly corresponds to TRBD1 (6 bases). This CDR3 region has 15 residues. The germline V gene encodes CDR1 SGHTA and CDR2 FQGNSA. V was cut by 1 base and J by 6 bases, with 16 bases left in between. The CDR3 loop is CASSLVGQPVGEQYF. The DNA of the CDR3 is TGTGCCAGCAGCTTAGTCGGACAGCCGGTCGGCGAGCAGTACTTC.

The rearrangement joins TRBV14 to TRBJ2-2; D remains unclear. Germline CDR1 is SGHDN and CDR2 is FVKESK. The V end lost 4 bases, the J end lost 4 bases, and 10 bases lay between the germline ends. The CDR3 runs 14 residues. CDR3: CASSPGTFTGELFF. The CDR3 DNA sequence: TGTGCCAGCAGCCCAGGCACGTTCACCGGGGAGCTGTTTTTT.

This chain joins TRBV19 and TRBJ1-3, with a possible D match to TRBD1 (6 bases). V gave up 5 bases and J gave up 0 bases, with 14 bases separating them. This CDR3 comprises 16 residues. The germline V gene has CDR1 LNHDA and CDR2 SQIVND (reference sequence). This CDR3 is CASSERQEHSGNTIYF. The CDR3 nucleotides read TGTGCCAGTAGTGAACGACAGGAACACTCTGGAAACACCATATATTTT.

V usage is TRBV3-1 (or the pseudogene TRBV3-2) and J usage is TRBJ1-5, with D unclear. The CDR3 consists of 12 residues. Germline V CDR1 and CDR2: LGHDT, YNNKEL (reference sequence). Deletions cut 4 bases from V and 4 bases from J, with 5 bases between. The CDR3 DNA reads TGTGCCAGCAGCCGCGGGAATCAGCCCCAGCATTTT. It yields the protein CASSRGNQPQHF.

DNA for the CDR3: TGTGCCAGCAGTTTTACGGGGGTGTTCTACGAGCAGTACTTC. Protein sequence: CASSFTGVFYEQYF. The rearrangement uses TRBV28 and TRBJ2-7; TRBD2 might be the D (6 bases). V lost 3 bases and J 3 bases, leaving 12 bases between the germline ends. CDR3 size: 14 residues. Germline lookup yields CDR1 MDHEN and CDR2 SYDVKM. Complete variable domain (other parts from reference TRBV28 and TRBJ2-7): DVKVTQSSRYLVKRTGEKVFLECVQDMDHENMFWYRQDPGLGLRLIYFSYDVKMKEKGDIPEGYSVSREKKERFSLILESASTNQTSMYLCASSFTGVFYEQYFGPGTRLTVT.

The CDR3 is CASSLQQMDSMGYEQYF. The CDR3 nucleotides are TGTGCCAGCAGCTTACAACAAATGGACTCCATGGGTTACGAGCAGTACTTC. The V and J genes are TRBV7-2 and TRBJ2-7, with D perhaps matching TRBD2 (5 bases). Trimming removed 2 bases at V and 4 bases at J, with 21 bases between. The germline V gene encodes CDR1 SGHTA and CDR2 FQGNSA. This CDR3 spans 17 amino acids.

This rearrangement joins TRBV5-1 to TRBJ2-2; D may be TRBD1 (6 bases). V dropped 0 bases and J dropped 4 bases, with 10 bases sitting between them. The CDR3 covers 15 residues. Germline V CDR1 and CDR2: SGHRS, YFSETQ. In DNA, the CDR3 is TGCGCCAGCAGCTTGGGTACAGGGATCACCGGGGAGCTGTTTTTT. This encodes CASSLGTGITGELFF.

The rearrangement uses TRBV9 and TRBJ2-7; 7 nucleotides align to TRBD2. Germline-derived CDR1 and CDR2 are SGDLS and YYNGEE. The CDR3 length is 16 residues. J gave up 2 bases and V 3 bases, and 11 bases lay outside the gene matches. DNA of the CDR3: TGTGCCAGCAGCGCCGGACCACTGGCGGGGGCCTACGAGCAGTACTTC. This codes for CASSAGPLAGAYEQYF.

The chain links TRBV5-1 to TRBJ1-1; TRBD1 matches at 9 bases. The CDR3 spans 16 residues. The V segment lost 2 bases and the J segment 3 bases; nucleotides outside the gene matches: 8. CDR1 and CDR2 from the germline V gene are SGHRS and YFSETQ. The CDR3 sequence: CASSFLTGGSDTEAFF. For the CDR3, the DNA is TGCGCCAGCAGCTTCTTGACAGGGGGTTCCGACACTGAAGCTTTCTTT.

The J gene is TRBJ2-2, the V gene TRBV5-8; D perhaps matches TRBD2 (6 bases). Trimming pared 0 bases from V and 5 bases from J, leaving 14 bases between. The CDR3 loop spans 16 amino acids. The germline CDR1 and CDR2 sequences are SGHTS and YDEGEE. CDR3 sequence (DNA): TGTGCCAGCAGCTTGGAATGGCAGGAGGGTACCGGGGAGCTGTTTTTT. This sequence encodes CASSLEWQEGTGELFF.

The chain links TRBV4-1 to TRBJ1-1; D call uncertain. CDR3 length: 15 amino acids. The germline V gene has CDR1 MGHRA and CDR2 YSYEKL. V was trimmed by 5 bases and J by 1 base, leaving 14 bases between them. DNA of the CDR3: TGCGCCAGCAGCAGCTTTATAAACAGGAACACTGAAGCTTTCTTT. This codes for CASSSFINRNTEAFF.